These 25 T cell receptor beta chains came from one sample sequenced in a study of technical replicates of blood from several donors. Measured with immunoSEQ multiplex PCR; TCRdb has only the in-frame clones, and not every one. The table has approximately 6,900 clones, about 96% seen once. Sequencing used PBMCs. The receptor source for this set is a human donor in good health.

The chain's CDR3 is CASSERGDAGEQFF. CDR3 sequence (DNA): TGCGCCAGCAGTGAGCGGGGTGATGCGGGAGAGCAGTTCTTC. The rearrangement uses TRBV10-2 and TRBJ2-1, with D possibly being TRBD2 (6 bases). Germline V gene data show CDR1 as WSHSY and CDR2 as SAAADI. This CDR3 comprises 14 residues. V lost 2 bases, J lost 10 bases, and 15 bases lay in between.

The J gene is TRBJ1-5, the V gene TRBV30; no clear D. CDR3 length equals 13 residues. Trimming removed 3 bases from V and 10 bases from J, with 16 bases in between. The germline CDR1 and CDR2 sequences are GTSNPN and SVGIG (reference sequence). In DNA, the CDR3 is TGTGCCTGGAGACCAGATGATCGTGCCCCCCAGCATTTT. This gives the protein CAWRPDDRAPQHF.

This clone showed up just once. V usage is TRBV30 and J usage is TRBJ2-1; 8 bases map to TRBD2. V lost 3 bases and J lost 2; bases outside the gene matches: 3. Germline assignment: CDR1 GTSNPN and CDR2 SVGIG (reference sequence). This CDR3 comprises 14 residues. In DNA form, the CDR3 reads TGTGCCTGGAGCGAGGGACTAGCCTACAATGAGCAGTTCTTC. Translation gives CAWSEGLAYNEQFF.

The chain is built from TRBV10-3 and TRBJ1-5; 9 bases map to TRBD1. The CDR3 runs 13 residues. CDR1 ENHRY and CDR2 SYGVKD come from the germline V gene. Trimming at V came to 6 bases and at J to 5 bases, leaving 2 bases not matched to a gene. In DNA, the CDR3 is TGTGCCATCAGCCGGGACAGGGATCAGCCCCAGCATTTT. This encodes CAISRDRDQPQHF.

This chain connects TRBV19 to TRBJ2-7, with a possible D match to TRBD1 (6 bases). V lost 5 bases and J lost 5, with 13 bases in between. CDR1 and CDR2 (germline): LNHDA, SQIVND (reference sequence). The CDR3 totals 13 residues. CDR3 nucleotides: TGTGCCAGTAGTTACGGGACATTAGACGAGCAGTACTTC. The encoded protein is CASSYGTLDEQYF.

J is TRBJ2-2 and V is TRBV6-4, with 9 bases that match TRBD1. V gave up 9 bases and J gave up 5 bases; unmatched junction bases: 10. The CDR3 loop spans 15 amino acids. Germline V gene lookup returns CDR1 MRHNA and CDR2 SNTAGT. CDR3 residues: CASNRDRVKTGELFF. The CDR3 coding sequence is TGTGCCAGTAATCGGGACAGGGTGAAGACCGGGGAGCTGTTTTTT.

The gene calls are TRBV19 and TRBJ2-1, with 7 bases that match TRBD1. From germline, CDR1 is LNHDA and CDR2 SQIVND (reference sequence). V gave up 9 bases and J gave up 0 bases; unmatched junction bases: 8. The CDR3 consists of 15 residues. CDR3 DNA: TGTGCCAGCACATGGGACAGCTTCTCCTACAATGAGCAGTTCTTC. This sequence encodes CASTWDSFSYNEQFF.

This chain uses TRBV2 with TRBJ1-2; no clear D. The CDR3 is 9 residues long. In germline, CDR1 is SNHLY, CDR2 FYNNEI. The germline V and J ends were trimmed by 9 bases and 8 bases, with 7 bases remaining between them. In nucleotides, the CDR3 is TGTGCCAGTCACGGGGGCTACACCTTC. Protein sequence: CASHGGYTF.

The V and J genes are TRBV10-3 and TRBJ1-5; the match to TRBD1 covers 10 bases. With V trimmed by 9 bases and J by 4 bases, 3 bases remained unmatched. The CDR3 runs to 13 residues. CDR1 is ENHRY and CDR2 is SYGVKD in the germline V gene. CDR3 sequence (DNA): TGTGCCATAGGACAGGGGGTTAATCAGCCCCAGCATTTT. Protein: CAIGQGVNQPQHF.

The CDR3 DNA follows: TGTGCCAGCAGCTTGGGGAGGAGCTCCTACAATGAGCAGTTCTTC. Residues: CASSLGRSSYNEQFF. This rearrangement joins TRBV11-1 to TRBJ2-1, with a tentative D call TRBD2 (6 bases). V lost 3 bases and J 0 bases, leaving 9 bases between the germline ends. The CDR3 spans 15 residues. From germline, CDR1 is SGHAT and CDR2 FQDESV (reference sequence).

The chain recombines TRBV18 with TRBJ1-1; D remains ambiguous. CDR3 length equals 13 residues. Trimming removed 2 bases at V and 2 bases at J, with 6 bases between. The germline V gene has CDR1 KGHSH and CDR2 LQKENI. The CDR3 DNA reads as TGTGCCAGCTCACCAACTGTTAACACTGAAGCTTTCTTT. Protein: CASSPTVNTEAFF.

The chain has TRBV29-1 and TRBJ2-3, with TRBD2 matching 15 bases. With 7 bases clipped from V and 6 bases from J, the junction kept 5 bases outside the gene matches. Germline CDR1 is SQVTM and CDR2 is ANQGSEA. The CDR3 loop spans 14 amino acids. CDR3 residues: CSAIGLAGGDTQYF. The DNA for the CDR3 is TGCAGCGCAATAGGACTAGCGGGAGGGGATACGCAGTATTTT.

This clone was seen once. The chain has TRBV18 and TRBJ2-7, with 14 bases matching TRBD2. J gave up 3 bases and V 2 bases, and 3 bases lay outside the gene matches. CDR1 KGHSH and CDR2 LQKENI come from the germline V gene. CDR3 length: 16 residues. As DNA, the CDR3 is TGTGCCAGCTCACCAGGACTAGCGGGAGGAGGCTACGAGCAGTACTTC. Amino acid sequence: CASSPGLAGGGYEQYF.

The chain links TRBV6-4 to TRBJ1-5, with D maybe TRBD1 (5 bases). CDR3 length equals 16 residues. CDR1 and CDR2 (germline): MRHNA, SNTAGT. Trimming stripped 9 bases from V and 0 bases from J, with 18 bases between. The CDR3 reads CARPTAPIDSNQPQHF. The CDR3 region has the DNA TGTGCCAGGCCGACAGCCCCAATCGATAGCAATCAGCCCCAGCATTTT.

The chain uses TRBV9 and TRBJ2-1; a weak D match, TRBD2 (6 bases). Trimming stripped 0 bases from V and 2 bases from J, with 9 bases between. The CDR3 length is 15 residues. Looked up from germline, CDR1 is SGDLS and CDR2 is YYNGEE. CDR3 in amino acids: CASSVDSGTYNEQFF. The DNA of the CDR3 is TGTGCCAGCAGCGTAGATAGCGGAACCTACAATGAGCAGTTCTTC.

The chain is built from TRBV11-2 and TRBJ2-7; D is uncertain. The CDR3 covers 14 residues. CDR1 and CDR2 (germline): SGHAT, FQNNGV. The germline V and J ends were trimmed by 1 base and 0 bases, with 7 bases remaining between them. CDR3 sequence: CASSLATNSYEQYF. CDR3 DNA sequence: TGTGCCAGCAGCTTAGCTACTAACTCCTACGAGCAGTACTTC. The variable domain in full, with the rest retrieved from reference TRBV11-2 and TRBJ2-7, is EAGVAQSPRYKIIEKRQSVAFWCNPISGHATLYWYQQILGQGPKLLIQFQNNGVVDDSQLPKDRFSAERLKGVDSTLKIQPAKLEDSAVYLCASSLATNSYEQYFGPGTRLTVT.

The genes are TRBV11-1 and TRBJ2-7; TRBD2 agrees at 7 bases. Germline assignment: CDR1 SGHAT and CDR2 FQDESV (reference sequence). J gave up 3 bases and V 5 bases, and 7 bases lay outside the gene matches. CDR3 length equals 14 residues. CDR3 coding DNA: TGTGCCAGCAGCCGGGGGGAGACCCTCTACGAGCAGTACTTC. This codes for CASSRGETLYEQYF.

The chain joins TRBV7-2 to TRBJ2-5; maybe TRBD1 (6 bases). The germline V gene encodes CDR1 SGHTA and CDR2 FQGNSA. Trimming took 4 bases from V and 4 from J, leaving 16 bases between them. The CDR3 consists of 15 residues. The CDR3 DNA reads TGTGCCAGCAGCTCTGAGGGCAGGGGCCGAGAGACCCAGTACTTC. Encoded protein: CASSSEGRGRETQYF.

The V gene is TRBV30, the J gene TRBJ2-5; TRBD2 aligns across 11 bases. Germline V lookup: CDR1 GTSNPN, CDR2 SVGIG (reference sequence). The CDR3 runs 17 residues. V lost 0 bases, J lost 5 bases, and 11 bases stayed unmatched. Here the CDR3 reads CAWSVLTSGKVGETQYF. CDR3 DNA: TGTGCCTGGAGTGTCCTGACTAGCGGGAAGGTTGGTGAGACCCAGTACTTC.

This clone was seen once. CDR3 region: CAWRLAGGRDEQYF. CDR3 bases: TGTGCCTGGAGGCTGGCGGGGGGACGGGACGAGCAGTACTTC. The gene calls are TRBV30 and TRBJ2-7; 8 positions match TRBD2. This CDR3 comprises 14 residues. Germline trimming cut 3 bases from V and 5 bases from J; bases unmatched to any gene: 9. Per the germline V gene, CDR1 is GTSNPN and CDR2 is SVGIG (reference sequence).

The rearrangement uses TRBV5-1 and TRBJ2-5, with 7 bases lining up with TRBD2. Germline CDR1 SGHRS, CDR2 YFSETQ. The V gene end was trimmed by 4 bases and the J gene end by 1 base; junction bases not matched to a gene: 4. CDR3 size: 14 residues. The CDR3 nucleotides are TGCGCCAGCAGCGTACTAGCGTCCCAAGAGACCCAGTACTTC. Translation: CASSVLASQETQYF. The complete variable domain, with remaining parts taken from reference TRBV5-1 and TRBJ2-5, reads KAGVTQTPRYLIKTRGQQVTLSCSPISGHRSVSWYQQTPGQGLQFLFEYFSETQRNKGNFPGRFSGRQFSNSRSEMNVSTLELGDSALYLCASSVLASQETQYFGPGTRLLVL.

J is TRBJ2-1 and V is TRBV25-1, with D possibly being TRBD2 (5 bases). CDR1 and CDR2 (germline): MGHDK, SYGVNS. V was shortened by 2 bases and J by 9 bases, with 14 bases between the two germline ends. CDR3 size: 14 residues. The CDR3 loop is CASSEMGARVEQFF. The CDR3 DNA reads TGTGCCAGCAGTGAAATGGGAGCTCGGGTTGAGCAGTTCTTC.

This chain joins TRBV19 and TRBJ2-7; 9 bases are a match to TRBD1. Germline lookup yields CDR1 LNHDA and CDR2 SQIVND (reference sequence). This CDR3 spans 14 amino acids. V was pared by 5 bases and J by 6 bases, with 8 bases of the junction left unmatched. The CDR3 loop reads CASSETGGMREQYF. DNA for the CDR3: TGTGCCAGTAGTGAGACAGGGGGTATGCGCGAGCAGTACTTC.

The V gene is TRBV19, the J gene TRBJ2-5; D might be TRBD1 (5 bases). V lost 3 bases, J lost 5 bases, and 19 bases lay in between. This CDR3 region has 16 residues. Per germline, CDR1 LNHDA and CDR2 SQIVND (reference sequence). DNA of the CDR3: TGTGCCAGTAGTATTGGGCAGGGCCCTTGGAAGGAGACCCAGTACTTC. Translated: CASSIGQGPWKETQYF. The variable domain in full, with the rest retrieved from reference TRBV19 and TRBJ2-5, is DGGITQSPKYLFRKEGQNVTLSCEQNLNHDAMYWYRQDPGQGLRLIYYSQIVNDFQKGDIAEGYSVSREKKESFPLTVTSAQKNPTAFYLCASSIGQGPWKETQYFGPGTRLLVL.

Written as DNA, the CDR3 is TGTGCCAGCGGCCCGAGGGGCGGGAGATACGGGGAGCTGTTTTTT. It codes for CASGPRGGRYGELFF. The V gene is TRBV7-3, the J gene TRBJ2-2; 7 bases line up with TRBD2. The V and J ends lost 8 bases and 7 bases, in that order; junction bases with no gene match: 13. Germline V gene data show CDR1 as SGHTA and CDR2 as FQGTGA. The CDR3 has 15 residues.